This T cell receptor (beta chain) was identified in a study of CD8 T cells in ankylosing spondylitis. General study findings and limits: Ankylosing spondylitis blood seemed to carry a telltale TCR beta motif made of about 8 highly homologous variants. Reports say disease-linked clones showed up significantly more in matched ankylosing spondylitis synovial fluid.

TCR beta libraries were made by quantitative 5'-RACE with molecular barcodes. TCRdb reprocessed the 5' RACE reads with MiXCR, giving one entry per CDR3 protein. Of 200,000 to 300,000 distinct CDR3 sequences listed, 20% to 30% are singletons. The table lists this clonotype with many counts. Its target is not known. Trimming took off 4 bases at V and 6 bases at J, with 6 bases between the two ends. Looked up from germline, CDR1 is KGHDR and CDR2 is SFDVKD. This CDR3 comprises 12 residues. Sample: blood, either unsorted or a sorted T cell fraction (not recorded which). This clonotype originated in a male donor with ankylosing spondylitis or in good health (not recorded which). The V gene is TRBV24-1, the J gene TRBJ1-5; no clear D. The CDR3 spells CATSDPGQPQHF. Here the CDR3 DNA reads TGTGCCACCAGTGACCCAGGTCAGCCCCAGCATTTT.